This T cell receptor beta chain comes out of a study of blood T cell repertoires in COVID-19. CDR3 length: 17 residues. Germline CDR1 and CDR2: SGHAT and FQNNGV. Losses at the gene ends were 1 base for V and 9 bases for J; bases not matched to a gene: 8. Repertoires were generated with immunoSEQ multiplex PCR, while TCRdb's copy carries only in-frame clones and drops some. Here the sample spans about 190,000 clones, more than 75% being singletons. Sequenced material: peripheral blood. This TCR was sampled from a human donor in a cohort sampled during active COVID-19. This rearrangement joins TRBV11-2 to TRBJ2-1; 14 nucleotides align to TRBD2. The CDR3 bases are TGTGCCAGCAGCTTAGGGGTGGGGACTAGCGGGAGACGTGAGCAGTTCTTC. Protein product: CASSLGVGTSGRREQFF.